One and the same sample provided the 22 T cell receptor beta chains below, sequenced in a study of blood T cell repertoires in COVID-19 (dated by TCRdb to about 2020). To prepare the library, the immunoSEQ multiplex PCR assay was applied. The immuneACCESS repertoire file appears here via TCRdb, limited to in-frame rearrangements. These files lack a portion of the clones; in checked studies, under half of the deficit traces to unresolved V genes, and the cause of the others is not known. This sample comprises about 220,000 clones, approximately 88% of them detected only once. 2.5% of the sample belongs to the ten largest clones. Sequencing was done on a sample of PBMCs or T cells enriched from blood (not recorded which). The receptor set was obtained from a woman in her thirties or forties with acute COVID-19.

J is TRBJ1-1 and V is TRBV5-4; no clear D. V was clipped by 0 bases and J by 4 bases, with 13 bases between them. Germline-derived CDR1 and CDR2 are SGHNT and YYREEE (reference sequence). This CDR3 comprises 15 residues. CDR3 loop: CASSLARQFSTEAFF. DNA for the CDR3: TGTGCCAGCAGCTTGGCGCGGCAGTTCAGCACTGAAGCTTTCTTT. The variable domain in full, with the rest retrieved from reference TRBV5-4 and TRBJ1-1, is ETGVTQSPTHLIKTRGQQVTLRCSSQSGHNTVSWYQQALGQGPQFIFQYYREEENGRGNFPPRFSGLQFPNYSSELNVNALELDDSALYLCASSLARQFSTEAFFGQGTRLTVV.

In its sample, this clone was seen once. The rearrangement links TRBV28 to TRBJ1-3; D remains unclear. This CDR3 region has 14 residues. Trimming pared 8 bases from V and 2 bases from J, leaving 13 bases between. Germline V gives CDR1 MDHEN, CDR2 SYDVKM. The CDR3 loop reads CASGLAGAGNTIYF. In nucleotides, the CDR3 is TGTGCCAGCGGACTCGCGGGCGCTGGAAACACCATATATTTT.

The chain recombines TRBV5-1 with TRBJ2-3, with D tentatively TRBD2 (5 bases). Per the germline V gene, CDR1 is SGHRS and CDR2 is YFSETQ. The CDR3 contains 15 residues. V was shortened by 0 bases and J by 0 bases, with 8 bases between the two germline ends. CDR3 nucleotide sequence: TGCGCCAGCAGCTTGGATAGGACTAGCACAGATACGCAGTATTTT. Its protein product is CASSLDRTSTDTQYF.

V gene TRBV5-5 combines with J gene TRBJ1-1, with a weak D call TRBD1 (5 bases). V was cut by 0 bases and J by 6 bases, with 15 bases left in between. Per the germline V gene, CDR1 is SGHKS and CDR2 is YYEKEE (reference sequence). The CDR3 runs 15 residues. For the CDR3, the DNA is TGTGCCAGCAGCTTGGAGGGGTTTAAAGAGGCTGAAGCTTTCTTT. Encoded protein: CASSLEGFKEAEAFF.

This chain uses TRBV24-1 with TRBJ2-2; TRBD1 matches at 11 bases. The V gene end was trimmed by 3 bases and the J gene end by 2 bases; junction bases not matched to a gene: 13. The CDR3 sequence is 20 residues long. Germline lookup yields CDR1 KGHDR and CDR2 SFDVKD. As DNA, the CDR3 is TGTGCCACCAGTGATCGAACCGGGACAGGGGGGGAGACTAACACCGGGGAGCTGTTTTTT. It codes for CATSDRTGTGGETNTGELFF.

The rearrangement uses TRBV19 and TRBJ2-3; 7 bases fit TRBD1. The V segment lost 9 bases and the J segment 4 bases; nucleotides outside the gene matches: 13. This CDR3 region has 15 residues. Germline V lookup: CDR1 LNHDA, CDR2 SQIVND (reference sequence). The CDR3: CASRARQGRADTQYF. CDR3 sequence (DNA): TGTGCCAGCAGGGCAAGACAGGGTCGAGCAGATACGCAGTATTTT.

CDR3 sequence reads: CASMAGTLSSGANVLTF. CDR3 DNA: TGTGCCAGCATGGCCGGGACACTTAGCTCTGGGGCCAACGTCCTGACTTTC. The rearrangement links TRBV7-8 to TRBJ2-6, with D possibly TRBD1 on 6 matching bases. This CDR3 has 17 amino acids. V lost 7 bases to trimming and J lost 0 bases, with 16 bases between them. CDR1 SGHVS and CDR2 FQNEAQ come from the germline V gene.

This clone was observed once. This chain links TRBV27 with TRBJ2-1; 12 bases are a match to TRBD2. The CDR3 spans 16 residues. Germline CDR1 reads MNHEY; CDR2 reads SMNVEV (reference sequence). J was trimmed by 3 bases and V by 5 bases; bases with no gene match: 5. Here the CDR3 reads CASSPTSGGHYNEQFF. The CDR3 DNA reads as TGTGCCAGCAGTCCGACTAGCGGGGGCCACTACAATGAGCAGTTCTTC.

The V gene is TRBV30, the J gene TRBJ1-6; D remains unclear. The CDR3 covers 16 residues. Germline loops: CDR1 GTSNPN, CDR2 SVGIG (reference sequence). The germline V and J ends were trimmed by 0 bases and 4 bases, with 13 bases remaining between them. The CDR3: CAWSVLSPQYNSPLHF. Written as DNA, the CDR3 is TGTGCCTGGAGTGTACTTAGTCCGCAATATAATTCACCCCTCCACTTT.

This chain joins TRBV19 and TRBJ2-3, with 9 bases lining up with TRBD1. CDR1 and CDR2 from the germline V gene are LNHDA and SQIVND (reference sequence). J was trimmed by 1 base and V by 5 bases; bases with no gene match: 4. The CDR3 spans 15 residues. CDR3 protein: CASSHNRGRTDTQYF. CDR3 DNA sequence: TGTGCCAGTAGTCACAACAGGGGGCGCACAGATACGCAGTATTTT.

The V call is TRBV15, the J call TRBJ2-1; a possible D gene is TRBD2 (6 bases). Trimming stripped 0 bases from V and 6 bases from J, with 15 bases between. Germline CDR1 is LNHNV and CDR2 is YYDKDF (reference sequence). The CDR3 loop spans 16 amino acids. The CDR3 DNA sequence: TGTGCCACCAGCAGAGAACGGCTTGGCGGGGTCAATGAGCAGTTCTTC. Translated: CATSRERLGGVNEQFF.

The CDR3 reads CASSLADYGYTF. The CDR3 bases are TGCGCCAGCAGCTTGGCCGACTATGGCTACACCTTC. The chain is built from TRBV5-1 and TRBJ1-2; D ambiguous. Per germline, CDR1 SGHRS and CDR2 YFSETQ. V was shortened by 0 bases and J by 3 bases, with 3 bases between the two germline ends. The CDR3 has 12 amino acids.

V usage is TRBV2 and J usage is TRBJ1-5, with unresolved D. In germline, CDR1 is SNHLY, CDR2 FYNNEI. V lost 6 bases and J lost 3, with 6 bases in between. The CDR3 has 12 amino acids. The CDR3 here is CASRGDNQPQHF. The CDR3 DNA is TGTGCCAGCAGAGGAGACAATCAGCCCCAGCATTTT.

The chain carries TRBV30 and TRBJ2-6; TRBD2 might be the D (6 bases). CDR3 length equals 16 residues. Trimming removed 2 bases from V and 1 base from J, with 12 bases in between. Germline V gene sequence: CDR1 GTSNPN, CDR2 SVGIG (reference sequence). The CDR3 DNA sequence: TGTGCCTGGAGTCCCACCGGGACTTCTGGGGCCAACGTCCTGACTTTC. Translating gives CAWSPTGTSGANVLTF.

V usage is TRBV18 and J usage is TRBJ2-1, with D perhaps TRBD2 (7 bases). This CDR3 comprises 15 residues. Germline assignment: CDR1 KGHSH and CDR2 LQKENI. V was cut by 6 bases and J by 4 bases, with 16 bases left in between. CDR3 loop: CASSPGGGSYNEQFF. In nucleotides, the CDR3 is TGTGCCAGCTCTCCCGGGGGCGGGAGTTACAATGAGCAGTTCTTC. Drawing the rest from reference TRBV18 and TRBJ2-1, the complete variable domain is NAGVMQNPRHLVRRRGQEARLRCSPMKGHSHVYWYRQLPEEGLKFMVYLQKENIIDESGMPKERFSAEFPKEGPSILRIQQVVRGDSAAYFCASSPGGGSYNEQFFGPGTRLTVL.

Notes on this clone: This sample also contains other DNA sequences that code for the same CDR3. This chain uses TRBV29-1 with TRBJ2-7; 10 bases are shared with TRBD1. With V trimmed by 6 bases and J by 4 bases, 6 bases remained unmatched. The germline V gene encodes CDR1 SQVTM and CDR2 ANQGSEA. This CDR3 contains 13 residues. The CDR3 here is CSVAPGQGYEQYF. The DNA of the CDR3 is TGCAGCGTAGCACCGGGACAGGGGTACGAGCAGTACTTC.

This clone was seen only a few times. V and J are TRBV7-9 and TRBJ1-2; D unresolved. The germline CDR1 and CDR2 sequences are SEHNR and FQNEAQ (reference sequence). CDR3 length equals 17 residues. The V end lost 2 bases, the J end lost 5 bases, and 21 bases lay between the germline ends. The CDR3 protein is CASSLTIDSRIPYGYTF. The CDR3 bases are TGTGCCAGCAGCTTAACCATAGATTCTAGGATACCTTATGGCTACACCTTC. Together with reference TRBV7-9 and TRBJ1-2, the CDR3 gives the full variable domain: DTGVSQNPRHKITKRGQNVTFRCDPISEHNRLYWYRQTLGQGPEFLTYFQNEAQLEKSRLLSDRFSAERPKGSFSTLEIQRTEQGDSAMYLCASSLTIDSRIPYGYTFGSGTRLTVV.

The rearrangement uses TRBV7-9 and TRBJ1-5; the match to TRBD1 covers 12 bases. The V gene's germline CDR1 is SEHNR and CDR2 FQNEAQ (reference sequence). The CDR3 extends over 19 amino acids. Trimming removed 3 bases from V and 4 bases from J; junction bases left unmatched: 13. Here the CDR3 reads CASSLGQGATGHVNQPQHF. CDR3 nucleotides: TGTGCCAGCAGCTTGGGACAGGGGGCCACGGGACACGTTAATCAGCCCCAGCATTTT.

The chain joins TRBV27 to TRBJ2-1; 8 bases match TRBD1. This CDR3 has 13 residues. V shed 10 bases and J 6 bases; nucleotides not matched to a gene: 8. Looked up from germline, CDR1 is MNHEY and CDR2 is SMNVEV (reference sequence). CDR3 residues: CAIWTGRSNEQFF. The CDR3 DNA is TGTGCCATCTGGACAGGGAGGAGCAATGAGCAGTTCTTC.

The V and J genes are TRBV11-2 and TRBJ2-2; 8 positions match TRBD2. V dropped 3 bases and J dropped 5; count of bases not matched to a gene: 5. Per the germline V gene, CDR1 is SGHAT and CDR2 is FQNNGV. This CDR3 is 15 amino acids long. For the CDR3, the DNA is TGTGCCAGCAGCTTTCGGACTAGCTTGACCGGGGAGCTGTTTTTT. It is translated as CASSFRTSLTGELFF.

The rearrangement uses TRBV7-2 and TRBJ2-3; D unresolved. CDR1 is SGHTA and CDR2 is FQGNSA in the germline V gene. V dropped 1 base and J dropped 6 bases, with 11 bases sitting between them. The CDR3 spans 14 residues. DNA of the CDR3: TGTGCCAGCAGCTTAGTGTCCAGAGGTGATACGCAGTATTTT. This codes for CASSLVSRGDTQYF. The variable domain in full, with the rest retrieved from reference TRBV7-2 and TRBJ2-3, is GAGVSQSPSNKVTEKGKDVELRCDPISGHTALYWYRQSLGQGLEFLIYFQGNSAPDKSGLPSDRFSAERTGGSVSTLTIQRTQQEDSAVYLCASSLVSRGDTQYFGPGTRLTVL.

This chain joins TRBV10-3 and TRBJ1-6; possible D gene TRBD1, 5 bases. Per the germline V gene, CDR1 is ENHRY and CDR2 is SYGVKD. V was clipped by 3 bases and J by 10 bases, with 16 bases between them. There are 15 residues in the CDR3. The DNA for the CDR3 is TGTGCCATCAGTGACTCTACAGGCAAAGGATCACCCCTCCACTTT. Translated, it gives CAISDSTGKGSPLHF.